Following are 15 T cell receptor beta chains from one sample sequenced in a study of blood T cell repertoires in COVID-19 (TCRdb year 2020). The library came from the immunoSEQ multiplex PCR assay. The table comes from immuneACCESS by way of TCRdb, which keeps in-frame sequences with V and J called. Part of the clones is missing from these tables; in studies checked, under half for an unresolved V gene and the rest for unknown reasons. In this sample the table shows more than 120,000 clones, 84% of which occur a single time. About 5.1% of the sample goes to the ten largest clones. Input material: peripheral blood. Source of these receptors: a human donor in a cohort sampled during active COVID-19.

The V and J genes are TRBV7-3 and TRBJ2-7; tentatively, D is TRBD1 (5 bases). Trimming left V 3 bases short and J 5 bases short, with 11 bases between. This CDR3 contains 13 residues. Germline CDR1 is SGHTA and CDR2 is FQGTGA. CDR3: CASSLTARDEQYF. CDR3 DNA sequence: TGTGCCAGCAGCTTGACAGCAAGGGACGAGCAGTACTTC.

The chain links TRBV24-1 to TRBJ2-3; no clear D. With 4 bases removed from V and 0 bases from J, the gap between germline ends came to 7 bases. Germline CDR1 KGHDR, CDR2 SFDVKD. The CDR3 contains 14 residues. The CDR3 protein is CATSDPHSTDTQYF. CDR3 DNA: TGTGCCACCAGTGACCCCCATAGCACAGATACGCAGTATTTT.

This chain connects TRBV5-6 to TRBJ1-5; a weak D match, TRBD1 (5 bases). Trimming cost V 4 bases and J 2 bases, with 10 bases left between them. The CDR3 sequence is 14 residues long. From germline, CDR1 is SGHDT and CDR2 YYEEEE. The CDR3 loop reads CASSQGRGNQPQHF. DNA of the CDR3: TGTGCCAGCAGCCAGGGAAGGGGCAATCAGCCCCAGCATTTT.

The chain couples TRBV11-2 to TRBJ2-7; 7 bases map to TRBD2. Per the germline V gene, CDR1 is SGHAT and CDR2 is FQNNGV. This CDR3 is built from 13 residues. Trimming at V came to 3 bases and at J to 7 bases, leaving 6 bases not matched to a gene. The CDR3 here is CASSFIAGGEQYV. DNA for the CDR3: TGTGCCAGCAGCTTTATAGCGGGTGGAGAGCAGTACGTC.

This chain joins TRBV10-3 and TRBJ2-7; TRBD1 matches 9 bases. Losses at the gene ends were 6 bases for V and 4 bases for J; bases not matched to a gene: 7. CDR3 length: 14 amino acids. From germline, CDR1 is ENHRY and CDR2 SYGVKD. CDR3 DNA: TGTGCCATCAGGGCGGGACAGGGAGGGTACGAGCAGTACGTC. This translates into CAIRAGQGGYEQYV.

This chain links TRBV4-1 with TRBJ2-3, with D perhaps TRBD1 (5 bases). Germline V gene sequence: CDR1 MGHRA, CDR2 YSYEKL. CDR3 length: 14 residues. Trimming pared 4 bases from V and 5 bases from J, leaving 13 bases between. The CDR3 nucleotides read TGCGCCAGCAGCCGGGGCCAAGCGAAAGATACGCAGTATTTT. Encoded protein: CASSRGQAKDTQYF.

V gene TRBV28 combines with J gene TRBJ1-2; TRBD1 matches at 7 bases. J was trimmed by 7 bases and V by 3 bases; bases with no gene match: 11. This CDR3 comprises 15 residues. The germline V gene has CDR1 MDHEN and CDR2 SYDVKM. The CDR3 spells CASSLRGGGSSGYTF. The DNA of the CDR3 is TGTGCCAGCAGTTTGAGAGGGGGCGGAAGTTCTGGCTACACCTTC.

With respect to this clone: One end of the junction fails to match germline, which may point to a read error. The chain employs TRBV7-7 and TRBJ2-2; D may be TRBD1 (6 bases). CDR1 is SSHAT and CDR2 is FNYEAQ in the germline V gene (reference sequence). This CDR3 has 17 residues. Here the CDR3 reads CASSSPSGARNTGELFF. The CDR3 nucleotides read TGTGCTAGCAGCTCTCCGTCAGGGGCCCGAAACACCGGGGAGCTGTTTTTT. The variable domain in full, completed from reference TRBV7-7 and TRBJ2-2, reads GAGVSQSPRYKVTKRGQDVTLRCDPISSHATLYWYQQALGQGPEFLTYFNYEAQPDKSGLPSDRFSAERPEGSISTLTIQRTEQRDSAMYRCASSSPSGARNTGELFFGEGSRLTVL.

CDR3 in DNA: TGTGCCAGCAGTGGAAAGCCGACAGAATATAGCAATCAGCCCCAGCATTTT. Encoded protein: CASSGKPTEYSNQPQHF. The chain is built from TRBV6-1 and TRBJ1-5, with TRBD1 as a possible D gene (5 bases). Germline-derived CDR1 and CDR2 are MNHNS and SASEGT. Trimming took off 4 bases at V and 0 bases at J, with 16 bases between the two ends. The CDR3 consists of 17 residues.

The rearrangement uses TRBV13 and TRBJ2-7, with TRBD2 matching over 8 bases. This CDR3 comprises 19 residues. Germline V gene sequence: CDR1 PRHDT, CDR2 FYEKMQ (reference sequence). V lost 5 bases and J lost 0; bases outside the gene matches: 18. This chain's CDR3 is CASSPSGGWAGGFSYEQYF. CDR3 DNA: TGTGCCAGCAGCCCAAGCGGGGGTTGGGCAGGTGGGTTCTCCTACGAGCAGTACTTC.

This chain connects TRBV30 to TRBJ2-1, with D tentatively TRBD1 (6 bases). The CDR3 length is 11 residues. Trimming removed 6 bases at V and 12 bases at J, with 15 bases between. The V gene's germline CDR1 is GTSNPN and CDR2 SVGIG (reference sequence). CDR3 protein: CACFRQVGQFF. In DNA form, the CDR3 reads TGTGCCTGCTTCCGACAGGTGGGGCAGTTCTTC.

The genes are TRBV7-2 and TRBJ1-5; TRBD1 agrees at 7 bases. Trimming removed 4 bases from V and 5 bases from J; junction bases left unmatched: 2. The CDR3 loop spans 13 amino acids. The germline CDR1 and CDR2 sequences are SGHTA and FQGNSA. CDR3 sequence reads: CASSSDRYQPQHF. CDR3 DNA: TGTGCCAGCAGCTCGGACAGGTATCAGCCCCAGCATTTT.

The chain combines TRBV6-5 with TRBJ1-4, with D possibly TRBD1 on 5 matching bases. Germline lookup yields CDR1 MNHEY and CDR2 SVGAGI. The V gene lost 4 bases and the J gene lost 0 bases, with 6 bases spanning the gap. The CDR3 consists of 14 residues. The CDR3 nucleotides are TGTGCCAGCAGTTGGACAACAACTAATGAAAAACTGTTTTTT. It codes for CASSWTTTNEKLFF.

The genes are TRBV19 and TRBJ1-3; TRBD1 matches at 9 bases. The length of the CDR3 is 12 residues. The germline gives CDR1 LNHDA, CDR2 SQIVND (reference sequence). V trimming: 10 bases; J trimming: 8 bases; junction bases outside the gene matches: 6. Here the CDR3 reads CATQDRGDTIYF. CDR3 bases: TGTGCCACCCAGGACAGGGGCGACACCATATATTTT.

V gene TRBV30 combines with J gene TRBJ1-6; D perhaps matches TRBD1 (6 bases). V shed 1 base and J shed 10 bases, with 14 bases lying between them. CDR3 size: 14 residues. Germline CDR1 is GTSNPN and CDR2 is SVGIG (reference sequence). CDR3: CAWSATGPESPLHF. The CDR3 DNA reads TGTGCCTGGAGTGCTACAGGGCCAGAGTCACCCCTCCACTTT. Full variable domain (outside the CDR3, taken from reference TRBV30 and TRBJ1-6): SQTIHQWPATLVQPVGSPLSLECTVEGTSNPNLYWYRQAAGRGLQLLFYSVGIGQISSEVPQNLSASRPQDRQFILSSKKLLLSDSGFYLCAWSATGPESPLHFGNGTRLTVT.